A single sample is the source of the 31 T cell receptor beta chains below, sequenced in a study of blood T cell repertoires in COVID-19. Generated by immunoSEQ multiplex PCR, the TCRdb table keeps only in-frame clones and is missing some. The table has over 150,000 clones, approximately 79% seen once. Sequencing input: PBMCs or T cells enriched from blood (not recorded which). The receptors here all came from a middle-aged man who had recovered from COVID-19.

This chain's CDR3 is CASSSRAAGGYTF. The CDR3 nucleotides read TGCGCCAGCAGCTCAAGGGCCGCGGGAGGCTACACCTTC. The J gene is TRBJ1-2, the V gene TRBV5-1; D gene ambiguous. V shed 3 bases and J shed 8 bases, with 14 bases lying between them. CDR3 length: 13 amino acids. Germline V gene sequence: CDR1 SGHRS, CDR2 YFSETQ.

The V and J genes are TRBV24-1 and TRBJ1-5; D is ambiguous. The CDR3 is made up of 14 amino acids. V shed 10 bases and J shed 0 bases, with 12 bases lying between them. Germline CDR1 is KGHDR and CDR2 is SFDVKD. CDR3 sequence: CATLGSPSNQPQHF. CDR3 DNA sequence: TGTGCCACTTTGGGCAGCCCTAGCAATCAGCCCCAGCATTTT.

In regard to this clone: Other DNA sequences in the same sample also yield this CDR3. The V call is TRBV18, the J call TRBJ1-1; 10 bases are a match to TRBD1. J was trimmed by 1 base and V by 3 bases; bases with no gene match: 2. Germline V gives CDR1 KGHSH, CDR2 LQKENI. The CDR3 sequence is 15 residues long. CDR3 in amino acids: CASSPGQGGNTEAFF. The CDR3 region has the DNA TGTGCCAGCTCACCCGGACAGGGGGGGAACACTGAAGCTTTCTTT.

The CDR3 DNA sequence: TGTGCCAGCAGCCAAGGACAGGGCAGGGGCTACACCTTC. It specifies CASSQGQGRGYTF. The rearrangement joins TRBV3-1 (or the pseudogene TRBV3-2) to TRBJ1-2, with 7 bases fitting TRBD1. J gave up 8 bases and V 1 base, and 4 bases lay outside the gene matches. The CDR3 covers 13 residues. Germline V lookup: CDR1 LGHDT, CDR2 YNNKEL (reference sequence).

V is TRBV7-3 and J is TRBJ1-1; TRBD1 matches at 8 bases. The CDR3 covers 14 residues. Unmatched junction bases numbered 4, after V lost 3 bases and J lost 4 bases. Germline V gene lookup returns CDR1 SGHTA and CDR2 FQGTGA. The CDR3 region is CASSFADRGTEAFF. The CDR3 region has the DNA TGTGCCAGCAGCTTTGCCGACAGGGGCACTGAAGCTTTCTTT.

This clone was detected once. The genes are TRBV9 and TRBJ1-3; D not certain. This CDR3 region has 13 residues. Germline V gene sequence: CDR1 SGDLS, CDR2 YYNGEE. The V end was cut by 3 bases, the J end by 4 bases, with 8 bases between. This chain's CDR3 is CASSDGSGNTIYF. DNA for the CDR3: TGTGCCAGCAGCGACGGGTCCGGAAACACCATATATTTT.

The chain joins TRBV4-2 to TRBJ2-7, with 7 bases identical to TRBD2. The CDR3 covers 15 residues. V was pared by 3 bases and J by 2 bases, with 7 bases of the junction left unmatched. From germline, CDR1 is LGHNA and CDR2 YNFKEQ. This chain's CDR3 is CASSHRPAGTYEQYF. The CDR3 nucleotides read TGTGCCAGCAGCCACAGGCCAGCGGGGACCTACGAGCAGTACTTC.

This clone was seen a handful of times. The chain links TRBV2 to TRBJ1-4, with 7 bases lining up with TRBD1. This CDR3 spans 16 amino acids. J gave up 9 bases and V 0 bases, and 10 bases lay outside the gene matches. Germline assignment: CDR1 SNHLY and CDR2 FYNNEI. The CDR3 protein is CASSEAEGQFLQKLFF. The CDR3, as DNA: TGTGCCAGCAGTGAAGCCGAGGGACAGTTTCTCCAAAAACTGTTTTTT.

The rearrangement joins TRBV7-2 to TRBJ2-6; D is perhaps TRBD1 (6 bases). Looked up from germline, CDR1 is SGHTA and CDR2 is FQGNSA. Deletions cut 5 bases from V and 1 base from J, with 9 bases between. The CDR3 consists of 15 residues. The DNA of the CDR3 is TGTGCCAGCAGCCCCCAGGGGTCTGGGGCCAACGTCCTGACTTTC. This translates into CASSPQGSGANVLTF.

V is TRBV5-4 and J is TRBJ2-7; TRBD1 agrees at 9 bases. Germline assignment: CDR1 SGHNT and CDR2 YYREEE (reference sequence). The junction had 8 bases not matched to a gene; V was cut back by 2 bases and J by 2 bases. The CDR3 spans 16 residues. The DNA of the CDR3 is TGTGCCAGCAGCTTAGGCCGGGACAGGGCGGCCTACGAGCAGTACTTC. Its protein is CASSLGRDRAAYEQYF.

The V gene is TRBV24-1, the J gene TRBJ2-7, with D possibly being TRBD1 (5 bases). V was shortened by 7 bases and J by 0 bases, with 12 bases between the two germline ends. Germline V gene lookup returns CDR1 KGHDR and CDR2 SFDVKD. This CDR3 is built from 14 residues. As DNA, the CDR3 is TGTGCCACCAGGTCTGGTGGACACTCCTACGAGCAGTACTTC. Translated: CATRSGGHSYEQYF.

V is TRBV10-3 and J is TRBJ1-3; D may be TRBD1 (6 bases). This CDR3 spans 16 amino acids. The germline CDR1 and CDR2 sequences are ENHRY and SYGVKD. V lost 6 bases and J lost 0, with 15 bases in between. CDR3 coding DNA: TGTGCCATCAGGGAGGACAGTCCGAACTCTGGAAACACCATATATTTT. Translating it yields CAIREDSPNSGNTIYF.

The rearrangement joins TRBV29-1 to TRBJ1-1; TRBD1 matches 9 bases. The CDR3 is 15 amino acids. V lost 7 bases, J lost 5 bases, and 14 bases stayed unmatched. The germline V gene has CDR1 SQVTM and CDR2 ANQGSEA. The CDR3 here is CSASRDRAMGTEAFF. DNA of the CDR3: TGCAGCGCGTCCCGGGACAGGGCTATGGGTACTGAAGCTTTCTTT.

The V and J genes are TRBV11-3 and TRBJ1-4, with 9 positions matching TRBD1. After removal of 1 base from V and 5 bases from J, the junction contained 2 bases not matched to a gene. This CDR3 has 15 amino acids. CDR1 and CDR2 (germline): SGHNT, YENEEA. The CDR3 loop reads CASSLVGQGNEKLFF. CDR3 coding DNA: TGTGCCAGCAGCTTAGTTGGACAGGGGAATGAAAAACTGTTTTTT.

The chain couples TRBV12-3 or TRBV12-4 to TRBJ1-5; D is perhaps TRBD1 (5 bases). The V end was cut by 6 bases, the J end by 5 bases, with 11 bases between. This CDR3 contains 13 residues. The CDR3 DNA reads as TGTGCCAGCAGCCCGGGGGGTGATCAGCCCCAGCATTTT. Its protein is CASSPGGDQPQHF.

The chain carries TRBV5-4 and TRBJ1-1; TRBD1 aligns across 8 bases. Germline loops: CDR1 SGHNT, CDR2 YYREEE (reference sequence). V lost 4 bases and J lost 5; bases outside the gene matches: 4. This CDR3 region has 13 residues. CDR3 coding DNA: TGTGCCAGCAGCATACAGGGGGGGACTGAAGCTTTCTTT. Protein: CASSIQGGTEAFF.

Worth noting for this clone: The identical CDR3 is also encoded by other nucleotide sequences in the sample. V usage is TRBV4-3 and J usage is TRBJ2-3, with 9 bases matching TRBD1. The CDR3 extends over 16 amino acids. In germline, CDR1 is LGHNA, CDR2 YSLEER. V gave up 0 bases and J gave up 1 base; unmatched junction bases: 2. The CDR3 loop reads CASSQERTGGTDTQYF. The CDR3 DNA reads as TGCGCCAGCAGCCAAGAACGGACAGGGGGCACAGATACGCAGTATTTT.

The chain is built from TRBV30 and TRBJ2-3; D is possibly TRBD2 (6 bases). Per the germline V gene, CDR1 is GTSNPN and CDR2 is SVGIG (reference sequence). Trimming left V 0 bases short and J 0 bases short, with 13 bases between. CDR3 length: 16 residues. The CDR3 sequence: CAWSVQRGLSTDTQYF. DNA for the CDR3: TGTGCCTGGAGTGTACAAAGGGGACTTAGCACAGATACGCAGTATTTT.

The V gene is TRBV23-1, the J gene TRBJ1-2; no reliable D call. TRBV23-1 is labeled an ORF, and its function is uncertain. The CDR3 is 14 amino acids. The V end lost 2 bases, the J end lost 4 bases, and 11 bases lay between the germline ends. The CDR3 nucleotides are TGCGCCAGCAGTCAACCGGGGAACAGCTATGGCTACACCTTC. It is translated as CASSQPGNSYGYTF.

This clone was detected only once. As DNA, the CDR3 is TGTGCCAGCAGCTCGTACGCAGGGGGCGCATGGACCGGGGAGCTGTTTTTT. It encodes CASSSYAGGAWTGELFF. J is TRBJ2-2 and V is TRBV5-8; 8 bases are shared with TRBD1. J gave up 5 bases and V 3 bases, and 12 bases lay outside the gene matches. This CDR3 has 17 amino acids. CDR1 is SGHTS and CDR2 is YDEGEE in the germline V gene.

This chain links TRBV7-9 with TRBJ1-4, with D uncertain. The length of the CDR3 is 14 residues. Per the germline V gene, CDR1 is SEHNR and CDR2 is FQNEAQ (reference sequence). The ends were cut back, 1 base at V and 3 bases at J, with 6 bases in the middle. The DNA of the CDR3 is TGTGCCAGCAGCTTAGACGGAGCTAATGAAAAACTGTTTTTT. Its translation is CASSLDGANEKLFF.

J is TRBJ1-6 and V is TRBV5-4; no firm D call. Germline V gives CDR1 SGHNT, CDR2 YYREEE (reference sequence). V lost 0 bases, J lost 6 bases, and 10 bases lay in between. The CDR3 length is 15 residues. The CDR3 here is CASSLGTILNSPLHF. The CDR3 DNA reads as TGTGCCAGCAGCTTGGGCACGATACTTAATTCACCCCTCCACTTT.

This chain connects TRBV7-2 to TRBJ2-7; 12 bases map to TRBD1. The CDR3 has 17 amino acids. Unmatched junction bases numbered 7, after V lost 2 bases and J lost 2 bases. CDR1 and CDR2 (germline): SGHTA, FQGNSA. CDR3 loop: CASSLTGTGGRAYEQYF. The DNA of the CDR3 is TGTGCCAGCAGCTTAACTGGGACAGGGGGCAGAGCCTACGAGCAGTACTTC.

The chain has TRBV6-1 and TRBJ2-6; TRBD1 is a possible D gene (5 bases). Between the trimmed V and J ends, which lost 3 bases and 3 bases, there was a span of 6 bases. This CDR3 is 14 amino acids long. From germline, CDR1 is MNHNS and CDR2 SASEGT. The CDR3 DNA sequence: TGTGCCAGCAGTGACAGGGTTGGGGCCAACGTCCTGACTTTC. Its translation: CASSDRVGANVLTF.

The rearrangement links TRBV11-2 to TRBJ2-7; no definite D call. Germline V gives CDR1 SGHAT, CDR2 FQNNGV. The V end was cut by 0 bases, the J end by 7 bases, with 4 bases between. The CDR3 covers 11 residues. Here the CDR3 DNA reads TGTGCCAGCAGCTTAGAGAGGGAGCAGTACTTC. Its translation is CASSLEREQYF.

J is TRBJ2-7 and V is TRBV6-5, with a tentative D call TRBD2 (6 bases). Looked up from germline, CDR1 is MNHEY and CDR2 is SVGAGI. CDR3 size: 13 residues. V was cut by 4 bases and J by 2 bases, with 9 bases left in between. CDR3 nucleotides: TGTGCCAGCAGTTCGCCGGGAGCCTACGAGCAGTACTTC. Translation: CASSSPGAYEQYF.

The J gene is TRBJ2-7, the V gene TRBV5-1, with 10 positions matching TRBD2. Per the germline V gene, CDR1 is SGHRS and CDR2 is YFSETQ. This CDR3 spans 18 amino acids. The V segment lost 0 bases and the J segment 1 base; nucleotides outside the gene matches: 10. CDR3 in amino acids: CASSLVAGGSKRSYEQYF. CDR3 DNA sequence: TGCGCCAGCAGCTTGGTAGCGGGGGGCTCAAAGAGGTCCTACGAGCAGTACTTC.

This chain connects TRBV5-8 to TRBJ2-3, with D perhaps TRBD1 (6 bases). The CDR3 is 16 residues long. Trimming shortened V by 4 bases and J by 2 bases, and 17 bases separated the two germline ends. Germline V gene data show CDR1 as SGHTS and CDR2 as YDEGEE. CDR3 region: CASSPGQRTSTDTQYF. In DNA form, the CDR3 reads TGTGCCAGCAGCCCTGGACAGAGAACCTCCACAGATACGCAGTATTTT.

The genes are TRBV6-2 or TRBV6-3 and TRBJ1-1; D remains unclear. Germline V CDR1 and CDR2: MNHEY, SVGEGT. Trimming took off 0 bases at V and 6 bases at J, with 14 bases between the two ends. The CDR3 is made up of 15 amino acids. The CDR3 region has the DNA TGTGCCAGCAGTTACTCGAGTTGGGCTCGCGCTGAAGCTTTCTTT. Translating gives CASSYSSWARAEAFF.

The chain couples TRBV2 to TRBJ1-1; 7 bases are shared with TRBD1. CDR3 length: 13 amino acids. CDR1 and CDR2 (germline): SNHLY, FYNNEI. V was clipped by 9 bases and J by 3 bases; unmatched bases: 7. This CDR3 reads CASGTQGYTEAFF. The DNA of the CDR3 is TGTGCCAGTGGGACACAGGGGTACACTGAAGCTTTCTTT.

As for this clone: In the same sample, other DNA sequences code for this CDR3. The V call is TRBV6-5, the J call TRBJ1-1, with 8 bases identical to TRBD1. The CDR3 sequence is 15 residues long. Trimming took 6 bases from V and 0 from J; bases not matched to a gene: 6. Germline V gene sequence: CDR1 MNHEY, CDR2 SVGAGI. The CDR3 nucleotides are TGTGCCAGCAGAAAAGACAGGGGCATGAACACTGAAGCTTTCTTT. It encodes CASRKDRGMNTEAFF.